One and the same sample provided the 30 T cell receptor beta chains below, sequenced in a study of T cells after yellow fever vaccination. TCRdb called the 5' RACE reads again in MiXCR, with one record for every CDR3 protein. The data hold about 330,000 distinct CDR3 sequences, with approximately 8% observed a single time. The sample consisted of PBMCs, taken about 41 days after the first yellow fever vaccination. These receptors were taken from a man aged 18 to 30 who received the YFV17D yellow fever vaccine.

Remarks on this clonotype: A much larger clone lies a single base off, so this may be a read error. The genes are TRBV3-1 and TRBJ2-2; D is uncertain. The germline gives CDR1 LGHDT, CDR2 YNNKEL (reference sequence). This CDR3 is 13 amino acids long. CDR3 coding DNA: TGTGCCAGCGGCCAGAAGAACACCGGGGAGCTGTTTTTT. Protein: CASGQKNTGELFF. The complete variable domain, with remaining parts taken from reference TRBV3-1 and TRBJ2-2, reads DTAVSQTPKYLVTQMGNDKSIKCEQNLGHDTMYWYKQDSKKFLKIMFSYNNKELIINETVPNRFSPKSPDKAHLNLHINSLELGDSAVYFCASGQKNTGELFFGEGSRLTVL.

The table lists this clonotype with a few counts. The chain employs TRBV28 and TRBJ1-5; no clear D. This CDR3 contains 16 residues. V was pared by 6 bases and J by 3 bases, with 18 bases between. Germline V gene sequence: CDR1 MDHEN, CDR2 SYDVKM. CDR3 DNA sequence: TGTGCCAGCAGCTTGAAACAGCCAACCCCCAATCAGCCCCAGCATTTT. Translated: CASSLKQPTPNQPQHF.

This clonotype was found a few times. The chain combines TRBV4-2 with TRBJ1-1; 7 positions agree with TRBD1. CDR1 is LGHNA, CDR2 YNFKEQ, per germline. The CDR3 is 15 residues long. The ends lost 0 bases at V and 4 bases at J; junction bases unmatched: 5. The CDR3 coding sequence is TGTGCCAGCAGCCAAGATCAGGGGGGGGGCACTGAAGCTTTCTTT. Translated: CASSQDQGGGTEAFF.

This clonotype occurred a few times. In DNA, the CDR3 is TGCGCCAGCAGCCAAGGGGAGAGCTCTGGGGCCAACGTCCTGACTTTC. As protein: CASSQGESSGANVLTF. J is TRBJ2-6 and V is TRBV4-3, with D perhaps TRBD2 (5 bases). Germline-derived CDR1 and CDR2 are LGHNA and YSLEER. V was trimmed by 1 base and J by 0 bases, leaving 7 bases between them. The CDR3 runs 16 residues.

This clonotype was counted a few times. The rearrangement links TRBV7-2 to TRBJ2-5, with D unclear. Germline-derived CDR1 and CDR2 are SGHTA and FQGNSA. There are 16 residues in the CDR3. Trimming removed 3 bases from V and 1 base from J, with 15 bases in between. The CDR3 DNA reads TGTGCCAGCAGCTTCTGGCCGCTAGGGCCCCAAGAGACCCAGTACTTC. Amino acids: CASSFWPLGPQETQYF.

This clonotype was observed many times. V and J are TRBV2 and TRBJ1-6, with 9 bases fitting TRBD1. Germline-derived CDR1 and CDR2 are SNHLY and FYNNEI. The trim removed 8 bases at V and 11 bases at J, leaving 10 bases unmatched. The CDR3 length is 14 residues. The CDR3 DNA reads TGTGCCAGCCGGGGACAGGGTGGGAGAACACCCCTCCACTTT. Amino acid sequence: CASRGQGGRTPLHF.

This clonotype was seen only a few times. The chain uses TRBV7-9 and TRBJ2-4; 8 bases are a match to TRBD1. This CDR3 region has 15 residues. After removal of 5 bases from V and 6 bases from J, the junction contained 9 bases not matched to a gene. Germline loops: CDR1 SEHNR, CDR2 FQNEAQ (reference sequence). CDR3 residues: CASSGTGHAGNIQYF. DNA of the CDR3: TGTGCCAGCAGCGGGACAGGCCACGCGGGAAACATTCAGTACTTC.

This clonotype was seen a few times. The chain joins TRBV19 to TRBJ1-2; no clear D gene. Trimming removed 7 bases at V and 6 bases at J, with 9 bases between. CDR3 size: 11 residues. The germline gives CDR1 LNHDA, CDR2 SQIVND (reference sequence). The CDR3 DNA reads as TGTGCCAGTAATTCGGGCGATGGCTACACCTTC. It codes for CASNSGDGYTF. The full variable domain, its missing parts supplied by reference TRBV19 and TRBJ1-2, is DGGITQSPKYLFRKEGQNVTLSCEQNLNHDAMYWYRQDPGQGLRLIYYSQIVNDFQKGDIAEGYSVSREKKESFPLTVTSAQKNPTAFYLCASNSGDGYTFGSGTRLTVV.

This clonotype has at least ten counts. CDR3 coding DNA: TGCAGTGCTAGATCGAGGGGCGGTCGCAATCAGCCCCAGCATTTT. Its translation is CSARSRGGRNQPQHF. The J gene is TRBJ1-5, the V gene TRBV20-1; tentative D call: TRBD1 (5 bases). The CDR3 extends over 15 amino acids. V lost 2 bases and J 2 bases, leaving 13 bases between the germline ends. Germline assignment: CDR1 DFQATT and CDR2 SNEGSKA (reference sequence).

This clonotype has just a few counts. J is TRBJ1-2 and V is TRBV19, with TRBD1 as a possible D gene (5 bases). This CDR3 is built from 13 residues. V was shortened by 2 bases and J by 8 bases, with 12 bases between the two germline ends. Germline lookup yields CDR1 LNHDA and CDR2 SQIVND (reference sequence). The CDR3 coding sequence is TGTGCCAGTAGTATATCAGGGAGAGCGGGCTACACCTTC. Translating gives CASSISGRAGYTF.

This clonotype was seen at least ten times. The chain links TRBV20-1 to TRBJ2-3; a weak D match, TRBD2 (7 bases). CDR3 length: 15 residues. Germline CDR1 is DFQATT and CDR2 is SNEGSKA (reference sequence). V was cut by 0 bases and J by 2 bases, with 12 bases left in between. The CDR3 reads CSARDRRGLTDTQYF. The DNA for the CDR3 is TGCAGTGCTAGAGATCGGCGGGGGCTCACAGATACGCAGTATTTT.

A few counts support this clonotype. The chain recombines TRBV12-3 or TRBV12-4 with TRBJ2-6, with 10 bases aligning to TRBD1. The CDR3 is 17 residues long. V was pared by 5 bases and J by 0 bases, with 4 bases of the junction left unmatched. CDR3 protein: CASSPGQGSSGANVLTF. CDR3 sequence (DNA): TGTGCCAGCAGTCCGGGACAGGGGAGCTCTGGGGCCAACGTCCTGACTTTC.

This clonotype was seen at least ten times. The genes are TRBV12-3 or TRBV12-4 and TRBJ2-2; a weak D match, TRBD1 (5 bases). The CDR3 loop spans 15 amino acids. Trimming left V 2 bases short and J 3 bases short, with 10 bases between. CDR3 in DNA: TGTGCCAGCAGTTTATCAGGGCTGGACACCGGGGAGCTGTTTTTT. This translates into CASSLSGLDTGELFF.

This clonotype was recorded a few times. The chain recombines TRBV19 with TRBJ1-5; a possible D gene is TRBD1 (5 bases). Trimming removed 10 bases from V and 9 bases from J, with 19 bases in between. CDR1 LNHDA and CDR2 SQIVND come from the germline V gene (reference sequence). This CDR3 comprises 13 residues. The CDR3 region has the DNA TGTGCCACCACCCTCGGGGGGGGTCGGCCCCAGCATTTT. Amino acids: CATTLGGGRPQHF.

The chain is built from TRBV7-2 and TRBJ2-7; D gene unclear. Trimming stripped 3 bases from V and 3 bases from J, with 15 bases between. Germline V CDR1 and CDR2: SGHTA, FQGNSA. CDR3 size: 15 residues. The CDR3 loop reads CASSFPAATNYEQYV. DNA of the CDR3: TGTGCCAGCAGCTTCCCTGCCGCCACTAACTACGAGCAGTACGTC.

This clonotype was detected only a few times. The chain uses TRBV19 and TRBJ1-1; D might be TRBD1 (5 bases). The CDR3 consists of 16 residues. The ends were cut back, 10 bases at V and 3 bases at J, with 24 bases in the middle. CDR1 is LNHDA and CDR2 is SQIVND in the germline V gene (reference sequence). CDR3 amino acids: CATYGAQDRGYTEAFF. CDR3 nucleotides: TGTGCCACTTATGGGGCTCAGGACCGAGGGTACACTGAAGCTTTCTTT.

This clonotype was found once. This chain connects TRBV12-3 or TRBV12-4 to TRBJ2-7; 10 bases align to TRBD1. This CDR3 spans 14 amino acids. V was pared by 6 bases and J by 5 bases, with 7 bases of the junction left unmatched. The CDR3 region is CASRRQGAINEQYF. DNA of the CDR3: TGTGCCAGCAGACGACAGGGGGCAATAAACGAGCAGTACTTC.

This clonotype was observed many times. This chain connects TRBV5-1 to TRBJ1-2, with 11 bases aligning to TRBD1. The germline V gene has CDR1 SGHRS and CDR2 YFSETQ. The CDR3 spans 16 residues. The V segment lost 3 bases and the J segment 3 bases; nucleotides outside the gene matches: 7. The CDR3 DNA is TGCGCCAGCAGCTCGGGTGGACAGGGGGCAGACTATGGCTACACCTTC. Its translation is CASSSGGQGADYGYTF. The variable domain in full, with the rest retrieved from reference TRBV5-1 and TRBJ1-2, is KAGVTQTPRYLIKTRGQQVTLSCSPISGHRSVSWYQQTPGQGLQFLFEYFSETQRNKGNFPGRFSGRQFSNSRSEMNVSTLELGDSALYLCASSSGGQGADYGYTFGSGTRLTVV.

There are a few counts of this clonotype. This chain uses TRBV27 with TRBJ2-1; 10 nucleotides align to TRBD1. The CDR3 consists of 15 residues. Germline CDR1 is MNHEY and CDR2 is SMNVEV (reference sequence). V dropped 8 bases and J dropped 7; count of bases not matched to a gene: 11. In DNA, the CDR3 is TGTGCCAGCTCCAAACCGGGACAGGGGACAAATGAGCAGTTCTTC. It encodes CASSKPGQGTNEQFF.

This chain uses TRBV4-1 with TRBJ1-2; 9 positions agree with TRBD1. V was clipped by 6 bases and J by 6 bases; unmatched bases: 8. Looked up from germline, CDR1 is MGHRA and CDR2 is YSYEKL. The length of the CDR3 is 14 residues. This chain's CDR3 is CASRKQGATDGYTF. CDR3 coding DNA: TGCGCCAGCAGGAAACAGGGGGCGACGGATGGCTACACCTTC.

The rearrangement links TRBV5-5 to TRBJ1-5, with 7 bases lining up with TRBD1. The V and J ends lost 4 bases and 5 bases, in that order; junction bases with no gene match: 12. The CDR3 runs to 16 residues. In germline, CDR1 is SGHKS, CDR2 YYEKEE (reference sequence). CDR3: CASSKNTGDSHQPQHF. The CDR3 region has the DNA TGTGCCAGCAGCAAGAACACTGGGGACAGTCATCAGCCCCAGCATTTT.

The rearrangement uses TRBV5-8 and TRBJ1-1; tentative D call: TRBD1 (6 bases). V lost 1 base and J 4 bases, leaving 14 bases between the germline ends. Germline V CDR1 and CDR2: SGHTS, YDEGEE. CDR3 size: 15 residues. CDR3 nucleotide sequence: TGTGCCAGCAGCTTGTTCGTAGGGGGAGCCACTGAAGCTTTCTTT. Translation gives CASSLFVGGATEAFF.

This clonotype appeared a few times. This chain links TRBV11-3 with TRBJ1-3; 8 nucleotides line up with TRBD1. Trimming took 2 bases from V and 1 from J; bases not matched to a gene: 1. This CDR3 contains 15 residues. Germline V CDR1 and CDR2: SGHNT, YENEEA. CDR3: CASSLQGASGNTIYF. The CDR3 DNA reads TGTGCCAGCAGCTTACAGGGGGCATCTGGAAACACCATATATTTT.

J is TRBJ2-1 and V is TRBV11-2, with 7 bases aligning to TRBD1. This CDR3 contains 20 residues. V was pared by 1 base and J by 4 bases, with 19 bases of the junction left unmatched. The germline gives CDR1 SGHAT, CDR2 FQNNGV. The CDR3 DNA reads TGTGCCAGCAGCTTAGGTTTCGAGACAGGGACACTTCCCGTTTACAATGAGCAGTTCTTC. This translates into CASSLGFETGTLPVYNEQFF. The whole variable domain, filled in from reference TRBV11-2 and TRBJ2-1, reads EAGVAQSPRYKIIEKRQSVAFWCNPISGHATLYWYQQILGQGPKLLIQFQNNGVVDDSQLPKDRFSAERLKGVDSTLKIQPAKLEDSAVYLCASSLGFETGTLPVYNEQFFGPGTRLTVL.

This chain connects TRBV9 to TRBJ1-1; TRBD1 matches 7 bases. The CDR3 totals 16 residues. The germline V gene encodes CDR1 SGDLS and CDR2 YYNGEE. With 4 bases clipped from V and 1 base from J, the junction kept 10 bases outside the gene matches. The CDR3 nucleotides read TGTGCCAGCAGCCGCGCAGGAGGGGGCAAGAACACTGAAGCTTTCTTT. Protein product: CASSRAGGGKNTEAFF.

This CDR3 reads CASSQSQLFNGYTF. In DNA, the CDR3 is TGCGCCAGCAGCCAGTCACAGCTTTTCAATGGCTACACCTTC. The gene calls are TRBV4-1 and TRBJ1-2; D call uncertain. Per germline, CDR1 MGHRA and CDR2 YSYEKL. This CDR3 is 14 amino acids long. Trimming removed 3 bases at V and 6 bases at J, with 14 bases between.

This clonotype appeared many times. The genes are TRBV6-2 or TRBV6-3 and TRBJ1-6; D not resolved. Trimming cost V 5 bases and J 8 bases, with 7 bases left between them. Germline loops: CDR1 MNHEY, CDR2 SVGEGT. The CDR3 has 12 residues. CDR3 coding DNA: TGTGCCAGCAGTGCCTGGGATTCACCCCTCCACTTT. This gives the protein CASSAWDSPLHF.

The rearrangement links TRBV5-6 to TRBJ1-1; tentatively, D is TRBD1 (6 bases). Germline values: CDR1 SGHDT, CDR2 YYEEEE. With 6 bases removed from V and 3 bases from J, the gap between germline ends came to 15 bases. The CDR3 has 14 residues. DNA of the CDR3: TGTGCCAGCAACCGGCCAGGACAGTACACTGAAGCTTTCTTT. Residues: CASNRPGQYTEAFF.

There are a few counts of this clonotype. The rearrangement joins TRBV5-1 to TRBJ2-3; 8 nucleotides align to TRBD2. The CDR3 runs to 16 residues. CDR1 is SGHRS, CDR2 YFSETQ, per germline. V gave up 4 bases and J gave up 8 bases; unmatched junction bases: 15. In DNA form, the CDR3 reads TGCGCCAGCAGCACCCGACTAGCGAGTACATTTGGTACGCAGTATTTT. Translation gives CASSTRLASTFGTQYF.

The chain couples TRBV5-1 to TRBJ2-2, with D unclear. CDR1 and CDR2 (germline): SGHRS, YFSETQ. The ends were cut back, 0 bases at V and 0 bases at J, with 6 bases in the middle. This CDR3 contains 15 residues. Here the CDR3 DNA reads TGCGCCAGCAGCTTGGGGGTCACGAACACCGGGGAGCTGTTTTTT. Encoded protein: CASSLGVTNTGELFF.